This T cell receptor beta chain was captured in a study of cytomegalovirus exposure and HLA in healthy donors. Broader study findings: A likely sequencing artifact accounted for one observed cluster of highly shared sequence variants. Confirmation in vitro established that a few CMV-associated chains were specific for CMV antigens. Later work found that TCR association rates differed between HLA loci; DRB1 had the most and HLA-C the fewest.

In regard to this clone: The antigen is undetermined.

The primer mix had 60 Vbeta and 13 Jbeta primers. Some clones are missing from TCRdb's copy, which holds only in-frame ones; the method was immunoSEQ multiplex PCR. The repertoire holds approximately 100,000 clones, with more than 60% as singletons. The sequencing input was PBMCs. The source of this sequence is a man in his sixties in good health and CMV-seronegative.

CDR3: CASSQDYSGVNTGELFF. The DNA of the CDR3 is TGCGCCAGCAGCCAAGATTATTCAGGGGTCAACACCGGGGAGCTGTTTTTT. The rearrangement uses TRBV4-3 and TRBJ2-2; D perhaps matches TRBD1 (6 bases). Germline lookup yields CDR1 LGHNA and CDR2 YSLEER. The CDR3 totals 17 residues. The germline V and J ends were trimmed by 0 bases and 2 bases, with 13 bases remaining between them.